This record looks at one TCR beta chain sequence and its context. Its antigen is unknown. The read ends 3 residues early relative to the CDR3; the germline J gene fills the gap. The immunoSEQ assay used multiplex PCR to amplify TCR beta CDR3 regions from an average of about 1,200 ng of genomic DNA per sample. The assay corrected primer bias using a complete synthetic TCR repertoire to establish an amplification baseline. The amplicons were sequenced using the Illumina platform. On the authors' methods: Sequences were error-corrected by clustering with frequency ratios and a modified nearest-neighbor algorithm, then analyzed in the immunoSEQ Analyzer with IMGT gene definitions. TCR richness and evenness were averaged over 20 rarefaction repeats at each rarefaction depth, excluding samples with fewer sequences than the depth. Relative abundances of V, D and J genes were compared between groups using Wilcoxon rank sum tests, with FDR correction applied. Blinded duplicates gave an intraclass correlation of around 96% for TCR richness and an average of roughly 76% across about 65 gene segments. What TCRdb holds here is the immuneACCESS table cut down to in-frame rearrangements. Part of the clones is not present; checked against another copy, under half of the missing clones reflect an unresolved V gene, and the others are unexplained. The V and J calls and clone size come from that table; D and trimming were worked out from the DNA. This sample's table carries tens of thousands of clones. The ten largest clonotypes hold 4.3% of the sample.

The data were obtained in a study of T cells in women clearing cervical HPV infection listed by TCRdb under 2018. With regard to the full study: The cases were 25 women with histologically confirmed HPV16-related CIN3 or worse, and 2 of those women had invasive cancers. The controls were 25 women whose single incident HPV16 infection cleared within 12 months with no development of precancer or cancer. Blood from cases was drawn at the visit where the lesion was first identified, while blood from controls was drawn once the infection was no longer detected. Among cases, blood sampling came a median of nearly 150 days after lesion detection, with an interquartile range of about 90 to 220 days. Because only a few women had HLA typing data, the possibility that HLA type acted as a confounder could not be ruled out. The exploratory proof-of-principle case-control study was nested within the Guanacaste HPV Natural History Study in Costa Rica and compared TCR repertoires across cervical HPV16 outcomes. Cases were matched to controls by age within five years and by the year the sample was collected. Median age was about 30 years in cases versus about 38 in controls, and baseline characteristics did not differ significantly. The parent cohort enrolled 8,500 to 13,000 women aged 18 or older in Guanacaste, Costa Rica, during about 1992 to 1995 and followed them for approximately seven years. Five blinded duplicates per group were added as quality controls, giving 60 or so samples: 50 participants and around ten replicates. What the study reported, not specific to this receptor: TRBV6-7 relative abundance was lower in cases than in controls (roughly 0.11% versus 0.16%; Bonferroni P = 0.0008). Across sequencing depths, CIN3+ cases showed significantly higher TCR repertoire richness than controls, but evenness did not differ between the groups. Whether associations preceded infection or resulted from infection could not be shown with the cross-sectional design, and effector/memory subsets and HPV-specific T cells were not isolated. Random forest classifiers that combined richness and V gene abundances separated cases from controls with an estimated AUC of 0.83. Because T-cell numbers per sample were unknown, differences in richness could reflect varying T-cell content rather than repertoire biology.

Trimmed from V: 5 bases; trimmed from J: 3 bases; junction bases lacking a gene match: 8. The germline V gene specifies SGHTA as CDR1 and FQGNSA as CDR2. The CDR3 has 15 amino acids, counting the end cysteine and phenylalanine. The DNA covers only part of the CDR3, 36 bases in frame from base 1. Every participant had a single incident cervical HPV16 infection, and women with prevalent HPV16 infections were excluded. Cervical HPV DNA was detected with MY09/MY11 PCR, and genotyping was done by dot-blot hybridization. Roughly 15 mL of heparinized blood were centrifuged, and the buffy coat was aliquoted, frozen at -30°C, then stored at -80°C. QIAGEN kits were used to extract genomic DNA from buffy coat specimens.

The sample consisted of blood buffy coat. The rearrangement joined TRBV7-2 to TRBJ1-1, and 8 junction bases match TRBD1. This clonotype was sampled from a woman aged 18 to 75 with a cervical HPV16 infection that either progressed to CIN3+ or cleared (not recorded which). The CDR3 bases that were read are TGTGCCAGCAGCACAGGACAGGGTTGGTACACTGAA. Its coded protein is CASSTGQGWYTE. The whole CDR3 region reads CASSTGQGWYTEAFF.